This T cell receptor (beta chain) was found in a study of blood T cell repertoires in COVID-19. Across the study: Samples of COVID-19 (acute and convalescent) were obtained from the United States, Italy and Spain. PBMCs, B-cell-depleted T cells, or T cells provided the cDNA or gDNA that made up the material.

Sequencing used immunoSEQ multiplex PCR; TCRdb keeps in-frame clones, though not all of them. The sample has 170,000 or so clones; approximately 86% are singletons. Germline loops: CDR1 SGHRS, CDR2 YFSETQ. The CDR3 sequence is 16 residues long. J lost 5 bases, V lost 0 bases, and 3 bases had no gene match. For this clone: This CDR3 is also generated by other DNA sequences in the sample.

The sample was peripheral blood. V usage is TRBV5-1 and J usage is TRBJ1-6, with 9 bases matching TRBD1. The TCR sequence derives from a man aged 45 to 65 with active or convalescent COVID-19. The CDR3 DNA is TGCGCCAGCAGCTTGGGACAGGGGGGGAATAATTCACCCCTCCACTTT. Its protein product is CASSLGQGGNNSPLHF.